These 20 T cell receptor beta chains share one sample of origin, sequenced in a study of cytomegalovirus exposure and HLA in healthy donors. In the PCR, 60 Vbeta and 13 Jbeta primers were used. TCRdb's table, derived via immunoSEQ multiplex PCR, lists solely in-frame clones and lacks some. The sample records 95,000 to 100,000 clones, 65% to 75% being singletons. The material sequenced was PBMCs. These receptors were collected from a woman in her 40s in good health and CMV-seronegative.

The V and J genes are TRBV9 and TRBJ2-7; 9 bases map to TRBD1. The CDR3 loop spans 16 amino acids. CDR1 is SGDLS, CDR2 YYNGEE, per germline. Trimming removed 3 bases from V and 2 bases from J; junction bases left unmatched: 9. Here the CDR3 DNA reads TGTGCCAGCAGCGAGGGGAGCGGGACAGGGACCTACGAGCAGTACTTC. It yields the protein CASSEGSGTGTYEQYF.

The CDR3 nucleotides read TGTGCCAGCAGCGGACTAGCGGTAAACACCGGGGAGCTGTTTTTT. Translation gives CASSGLAVNTGELFF. J is TRBJ2-2 and V is TRBV11-2; 10 nucleotides line up with TRBD2. The trim removed 5 bases at V and 2 bases at J, leaving 2 bases unmatched. The germline V gene has CDR1 SGHAT and CDR2 FQNNGV. The CDR3 length is 15 residues.

This clone occurred once. The chain employs TRBV6-6 and TRBJ2-5; D possibly corresponds to TRBD2 (5 bases). Germline CDR1 is MNHNY and CDR2 is SVGAGI (reference sequence). V gave up 7 bases and J gave up 1 base, with 10 bases separating them. CDR3 length: 13 amino acids. For the CDR3, the DNA is TGTGCCAGCACCGGACGGGGCCAAGAGACCCAGTACTTC. Residues: CASTGRGQETQYF.

This clone was counted only a few times. J is TRBJ2-2 and V is TRBV30; D call uncertain. The CDR3 spans 13 residues. V gave up 2 bases and J gave up 4 bases, with 8 bases separating them. Germline loops: CDR1 GTSNPN, CDR2 SVGIG (reference sequence). DNA for the CDR3: TGTGCCTGGAGTTCCTCCCGCACCGGGGAGCTGTTTTTT. As protein: CAWSSSRTGELFF.

V gene TRBV19 combines with J gene TRBJ2-1; maybe TRBD2 (6 bases). This CDR3 comprises 10 residues. Per germline, CDR1 LNHDA and CDR2 SQIVND (reference sequence). The V end lost 7 bases, the J end lost 14 bases, and 12 bases lay between the germline ends. This chain's CDR3 is CASKEGDKFF. The CDR3 DNA is TGTGCCAGTAAGGAGGGCGATAAGTTCTTC.

This chain links TRBV5-1 with TRBJ2-3; D is perhaps TRBD1 (6 bases). Trimming removed 2 bases from V and 4 bases from J, with 14 bases in between. Germline V gene data show CDR1 as SGHRS and CDR2 as YFSETQ. This CDR3 region has 15 residues. The DNA of the CDR3 is TGCGCCAGCAGCTTACAGGGTATGGGCCCAGATACGCAGTATTTT. Its protein is CASSLQGMGPDTQYF.

This clone was observed once. The chain's CDR3 is CASSPSGVKTTGELFF. The CDR3 bases are TGCGCCAGCAGTCCTAGCGGGGTCAAAACGACCGGGGAGCTGTTTTTT. This chain joins TRBV10-1 and TRBJ2-2; 9 bases match TRBD2. The CDR3 sequence is 16 residues long. The germline gives CDR1 WNHNN, CDR2 SYGVQD (reference sequence). V trimming: 5 bases; J trimming: 5 bases; junction bases outside the gene matches: 9.

The chain links TRBV7-9 to TRBJ2-3, with D possibly matching TRBD2 (5 bases). This CDR3 contains 17 residues. The ends were cut back, 1 base at V and 4 bases at J, with 18 bases in the middle. Germline CDR1 is SEHNR and CDR2 is FQNEAQ (reference sequence). The CDR3 loop is CASSLVIGESVPDTQYF. CDR3 nucleotide sequence: TGTGCCAGCAGCTTAGTGATCGGGGAATCAGTCCCAGATACGCAGTATTTT.

This sequence joins TRBV29-1 and TRBJ1-2; D unresolved. The germline CDR1 and CDR2 sequences are SQVTM and ANQGSEA. Trimming removed 4 bases from V and 8 bases from J, with 17 bases in between. CDR3 length: 13 residues. The DNA for the CDR3 is TGCAGCGTTGTTGGAGGGTCCGCTACGGGCTACACCTTC. It encodes CSVVGGSATGYTF.

V and J are TRBV15 and TRBJ2-7; maybe TRBD1 (5 bases). The CDR3 is 16 amino acids. Germline assignment: CDR1 LNHNV and CDR2 YYDKDF (reference sequence). V lost 0 bases and J lost 2, with 14 bases in between. In nucleotides, the CDR3 is TGTGCCACCAGCAGAGATCGCGGACAACTAACCTACGAGCAGTACTTC. Protein: CATSRDRGQLTYEQYF.

The J gene is TRBJ2-7, the V gene TRBV4-2; 9 bases agree with TRBD2. V was clipped by 5 bases and J by 3 bases; unmatched bases: 5. The CDR3 is 14 residues long. The germline gives CDR1 LGHNA, CDR2 YNFKEQ. The CDR3 DNA reads TGTGCCAGCAGCGGCGGGGGGGGGAGCTACGAGCAGTACTTC. Translation gives CASSGGGGSYEQYF.

The chain links TRBV19 to TRBJ2-1, with TRBD1 matching 9 bases. CDR1 and CDR2 (germline): LNHDA, SQIVND (reference sequence). V was pared by 8 bases and J by 7 bases, with 12 bases of the junction left unmatched. This CDR3 spans 15 amino acids. CDR3 sequence reads: CASEKMGQGQNEQFF. CDR3 in DNA: TGTGCCAGTGAAAAGATGGGACAGGGCCAAAATGAGCAGTTCTTC.

This clone is a singleton in its sample. The chain couples TRBV5-1 to TRBJ1-4; 8 bases are a match to TRBD1. Per the germline V gene, CDR1 is SGHRS and CDR2 is YFSETQ. The CDR3 covers 16 residues. V was pared by 3 bases and J by 3 bases, with 7 bases of the junction left unmatched. CDR3 nucleotide sequence: TGCGCCAGCAGCTCAGGACAGGGAATGGCTAATGAAAAACTGTTTTTT. Its translation is CASSSGQGMANEKLFF.

The chain has TRBV6-1 and TRBJ2-7, with a tentative D call TRBD1 (7 bases). Trimming took 7 bases from V and 6 from J, leaving 16 bases between them. Germline CDR1 reads MNHNS; CDR2 reads SASEGT. This CDR3 is 13 amino acids long. CDR3 in amino acids: CASNKYRGGEQYF. CDR3 sequence (DNA): TGTGCCAGCAATAAGTACAGGGGAGGCGAGCAGTACTTC.

This clone was observed a handful of times. One end of the junction varies from germline; a read error may be responsible. Different DNA sequences within this sample yield the same CDR3. The chain employs TRBV2 and TRBJ1-6, with TRBD1 matching 7 bases. There are 16 residues in the CDR3. CDR1 is SNHLY and CDR2 is FYNNEI in the germline V gene. The CDR3 is CASSIDDRASNSPLHF. The CDR3 bases are TGTGCCAGCAGTATAGACGACAGGGCGTCGAATTCCCCCCTCCACTTT. Based on the CDR3 plus reference TRBV2 and TRBJ1-6, the full variable domain is EPEVTQTPSHQVTQMGQEVILRCVPISNHLYFYWYRQILGQKVEFLVSFYNNEISEKSEIFDDQFSVERPDGSNFTLKIRSTKLEDSAMYFCASSIDDRASNSPLHFGNGTRLTVT.

The V gene is TRBV28, the J gene TRBJ2-2; TRBD2 matches 14 bases. The ends lost 4 bases at V and 10 bases at J; junction bases unmatched: 8. Germline V gene sequence: CDR1 MDHEN, CDR2 SYDVKM. The CDR3 runs to 16 residues. The CDR3 reads CASSSSGTSGSLELFF. The DNA for the CDR3 is TGTGCCAGCAGTTCATCCGGGACTAGCGGGAGTTTGGAGCTGTTTTTT.

The rearrangement links TRBV4-1 to TRBJ2-7; TRBD2 matches at 7 bases. This CDR3 is 17 amino acids long. Germline V gene lookup returns CDR1 MGHRA and CDR2 YSYEKL. V was pared by 4 bases and J by 4 bases, with 16 bases of the junction left unmatched. The CDR3, as DNA: TGCGCCAGCAGCCCCTTCGGAGGGGAGGGTTCACAATACGAGCAGTACTTC. Protein product: CASSPFGGEGSQYEQYF.

This clone was observed a few times. This chain uses TRBV19 with TRBJ1-1, with unresolved D. Germline CDR1 and CDR2: LNHDA and SQIVND (reference sequence). The germline V and J ends were trimmed by 7 bases and 1 base, with 16 bases remaining between them. There are 15 residues in the CDR3. The CDR3 region has the DNA TGTGCCAGTAAGCCCTCTCTAATGAGGAACACTGAAGCTTTCTTT. Encoded protein: CASKPSLMRNTEAFF.

In this sample, this clone turned up once. The chain couples TRBV11-2 to TRBJ2-7, with TRBD2 matching 11 bases. Per germline, CDR1 SGHAT and CDR2 FQNNGV. The CDR3 has 17 residues. V lost 1 base and J lost 0; bases outside the gene matches: 5. This chain's CDR3 is CASSLVASGGSSYEQYF. DNA of the CDR3: TGTGCCAGCAGCTTAGTGGCTAGCGGGGGGAGCTCCTACGAGCAGTACTTC.

V and J are TRBV6-5 and TRBJ2-2, with D possibly matching TRBD2 (5 bases). This CDR3 spans 13 amino acids. Trimming removed 4 bases from V and 4 bases from J, with 7 bases in between. Germline V gene sequence: CDR1 MNHEY, CDR2 SVGAGI. CDR3 DNA sequence: TGTGCCAGCAGTTCGGGATCCACCGGGGAGCTGTTTTTT. Residues: CASSSGSTGELFF.